What follows are 17 T cell receptor beta chains derived from one specimen sequenced in a study of monozygotic twins with inflammatory bowel disease. For each CDR3 protein, TCRdb gives one entry from its re-call of the 5' RACE reads, without DNA. This listing includes about 440,000 distinct CDR3 sequences. Sequences were obtained from blood. The receptor set was obtained from a human donor with ulcerative colitis or Crohn's disease, or a healthy co-twin of an affected twin (not recorded which).

The chain is built from TRBV12-3 or TRBV12-4 and TRBJ1-1; TCRdb gives TRBD1 as the D gene, but with no DNA this cannot be confirmed. The length of the CDR3 is 14 residues. The CDR3 reads CASSPGFANTEAFF.

J is TRBJ2-6 and V is TRBV29-1. There are 12 residues in the CDR3. CDR1 and CDR2 from the germline V gene are SQVTM and ANQGSEA. This chain's CDR3 is CSVEGMTGVLTF.

The CDR3 is CASSTERERPYNEQFF. The chain employs TRBV14 and TRBJ2-1; the TCRdb D gene call, TRBD2, has no DNA to confirm it. The CDR3 totals 16 residues. Per germline, CDR1 SGHDN and CDR2 FVKESK.

This chain links TRBV4-1 with TRBJ1-5; TCRdb returns TRBD1, unconfirmable since there is no DNA. The CDR3 contains 15 residues. The germline V gene encodes CDR1 MGHRA and CDR2 YSYEKL. CDR3 sequence: CASSQYRDSNQPQHF.

The rearrangement joins TRBV12-3 or TRBV12-4 to TRBJ2-1; TCRdb returns TRBD1, unconfirmable since there is no DNA. The CDR3 covers 14 residues. The chain's CDR3 is CASSLTGDYNEQFF.

The gene calls are TRBV29-1 and TRBJ2-5; TCRdb lists TRBD2, though no DNA is available to test this call. This CDR3 comprises 13 residues. CDR1 SQVTM and CDR2 ANQGSEA come from the germline V gene. CDR3 residues: CSVLAGEQETQYF. The full variable domain, with the rest looked up from reference TRBV29-1 and TRBJ2-5, is SAVISQKPSRDICQRGTSLTIQCQVDSQVTMMFWYRQQPGQSLTLIATANQGSEATYESGFVIDKFPISRPNLTFSTLTVSNMSPEDSSIYLCSVLAGEQETQYFGPGTRLLVL.

The chain has TRBV9 and TRBJ2-7; TCRdb gives TRBD2 as the D gene, but with no DNA this cannot be confirmed. CDR3 length: 15 amino acids. Germline CDR1 and CDR2: SGDLS and YYNGEE. The CDR3 loop reads CASSPRTSGYYEQYF.

The chain couples TRBV4-2 to TRBJ2-7; the TCRdb call, TRBD1, lacks DNA for checking. Germline V CDR1 and CDR2: LGHNA, YNFKEQ. The CDR3 extends over 15 amino acids. CDR3 loop: CASSHPDRAVYEQYF.

This sequence joins TRBV5-4 and TRBJ1-1; TCRdb picks TRBD1, but there is no DNA to check that call. CDR3 length equals 15 residues. Germline V gene lookup returns CDR1 SGHNT and CDR2 YYREEE (reference sequence). The CDR3 protein is CASSLGGTGGTEAFF.

This chain links TRBV5-5 with TRBJ2-3; TCRdb indicates TRBD1, and absent DNA this call remains unverified. The germline gives CDR1 SGHKS, CDR2 YYEKEE (reference sequence). The CDR3 length is 14 residues. CDR3: CASSRGPITDTQYF. Using reference TRBV5-5 and TRBJ2-3 for the parts outside the CDR3, the full variable domain is DAGVTQSPTHLIKTRGQQVTLRCSPISGHKSVSWYQQVLGQGPQFIFQYYEKEERGRGNFPDRFSARQFPNYSSELNVNALLLGDSALYLCASSRGPITDTQYFGPGTRLTVL.

The chain recombines TRBV5-1 with TRBJ2-7. This CDR3 contains 14 residues. Per germline, CDR1 SGHRS and CDR2 YFSETQ. CDR3 sequence: CASSLEANSYEQYF. Drawing the rest from reference TRBV5-1 and TRBJ2-7, the complete variable domain is KAGVTQTPRYLIKTRGQQVTLSCSPISGHRSVSWYQQTPGQGLQFLFEYFSETQRNKGNFPGRFSGRQFSNSRSEMNVSTLELGDSALYLCASSLEANSYEQYFGPGTRLTVT.

V is TRBV7-2 and J is TRBJ2-3; the TCRdb call, TRBD1, lacks DNA for checking. The CDR3 runs to 14 residues. Germline CDR1 and CDR2: SGHTA and FQGNSA. CDR3 amino acids: CASSVSGGADTQYF.

The chain is built from TRBV6-6 and TRBJ1-2. CDR3 size: 12 residues. CDR1 is MNHNY, CDR2 SVGAGI, per germline (reference sequence). Here the CDR3 reads CASSYRAQGYTF.

CDR3 sequence reads: CASSLGLAGVDEQFF. The chain joins TRBV5-1 to TRBJ2-1; the D call from TCRdb, TRBD2, cannot be confirmed without DNA. Germline V gives CDR1 SGHRS, CDR2 YFSETQ. The length of the CDR3 is 15 residues.

The chain is built from TRBV21-1 and TRBJ2-7. TRBV21-1 is recorded as a pseudogene. The CDR3 spans 15 residues. The CDR3 reads CASSKGLGRGYEQYF.

This chain uses TRBV20-1 with TRBJ2-2; the TCRdb call, TRBD1, lacks DNA for checking. The CDR3 sequence is 16 residues long. CDR1 and CDR2 from the germline V gene are DFQATT and SNEGSKA (reference sequence). This chain's CDR3 is CSARDHSGATTGELFF.

The V gene is TRBV7-2, the J gene TRBJ2-1; TCRdb picks TRBD1, but there is no DNA to check that call. The CDR3 consists of 14 residues. Germline CDR1 SGHTA, CDR2 FQGNSA. Here the CDR3 reads CASSLTQGRSEQFF.